The rows below give T cell receptor beta chains drawn from one sample of a study of a mutant IDH1 vaccine in newly diagnosed glioma. No antigens are known for them. Libraries were prepared by immunoSEQ multiplex PCR; TCRdb keeps only in-frame clonotypes and omits some of them. The sample gives about 24,000 clones, approximately 79% of which show up once; around 8% is in the top ten. This material consisted of PBMCs, taken from a glioma patient whose treatment included an IDH1 peptide vaccine. These receptors originate from a man aged 35 to 55 with glioma. Both conserved end residues are part of each CDR3. Where a row states a size, it is once, few, many or the class of an expanded clone; other rows omit it.

j_gene: TRBJ1-2
abundance: NA
len: 15
v_gene: TRBV19
CDR3aa: CASSIDGKGYYGYTF

j_gene: TRBJ2-6
abundance: NA
len: 17
v_gene: TRBV11-3
CDR3aa: CASSLGRPSSGANVLTF

j_gene: TRBJ2-4
abundance: NA
len: 13
v_gene: TRBV6-6
CDR3aa: CASRADSRNIQYF

j_gene: TRBJ2-2
abundance: NA
len: 16
v_gene: TRBV7-9
CDR3aa: CASSLALAANTGELFF

j_gene: TRBJ1-5
abundance: few
len: 12
v_gene: TRBV18
CDR3aa: CASSGRPEPQHF

j_gene: TRBJ2-5
abundance: NA
len: 17
v_gene: TRBV7-8
CDR3aa: CASSPTRPGQERETQYF

j_gene: TRBJ2-3
abundance: once
len: 16
v_gene: TRBV11-2
CDR3aa: CASSLDGGISTDTQYF

j_gene: TRBJ2-2
abundance: NA
len: 13
v_gene: TRBV6-6
CDR3aa: CASRATGAGELFF

j_gene: TRBJ2-3
abundance: NA
len: 14
v_gene: TRBV15
CDR3aa: CATSRDRPADTQYF

j_gene: TRBJ1-4
abundance: NA
len: 15
v_gene: TRBV4-3
CDR3aa: CASSQDLTDNEKLFF

j_gene: TRBJ2-2
abundance: once
len: 16
v_gene: TRBV5-6
CDR3aa: CASSEGGGLGTGELFF

j_gene: TRBJ2-5
abundance: NA
len: 11
v_gene: TRBV11-2
CDR3aa: CASSLQETQYF

j_gene: TRBJ2-3
abundance: NA
len: 15
v_gene: TRBV5-4
CDR3aa: CASSLYGPLADTQYF

j_gene: TRBJ1-2
abundance: NA
len: 19
v_gene: TRBV18
CDR3aa: CASSPISTQGSPSNYGYTF

j_gene: TRBJ1-2
abundance: NA
len: 13
v_gene: TRBV7-6
CDR3aa: CASSLPRGYGYTF

j_gene: TRBJ1-5
abundance: NA
len: 15
v_gene: TRBV4-2
CDR3aa: CASSHDTGFNQPQHF

j_gene: TRBJ1-3
abundance: few
len: 17
v_gene: TRBV7-7
CDR3aa: CASSLQGAKSSGNTIYF

j_gene: TRBJ1-2
abundance: NA
len: 19
v_gene: TRBV19
CDR3aa: CASSIAHGGQGRSNYGYTF

j_gene: TRBJ2-6
abundance: NA
len: 14
v_gene: TRBV19
CDR3aa: CASSHYSGANVLTF

j_gene: TRBJ1-1
abundance: NA
len: 15
v_gene: TRBV15
CDR3aa: CATSRDSEGARKAFF

j_gene: TRBJ2-7
abundance: NA
len: 14
v_gene: TRBV7-2
CDR3aa: CASTPQGTSSEQYF

j_gene: TRBJ1-4
abundance: NA
len: 15
v_gene: TRBV6-1
CDR3aa: CASSDQTGGNEKLFF

j_gene: TRBJ2-6
abundance: NA
len: 18
v_gene: TRBV12-5
CDR3aa: CASGGRGAGQSRANVLTF

j_gene: TRBJ1-1
abundance: NA
len: 14
v_gene: TRBV7-6
CDR3aa: CASSRDGLNTEAFF